This is a list of T cell receptor beta chains from one sample in a study of cytomegalovirus exposure and HLA in healthy donors. Using immunoSEQ multiplex PCR, the repertoire was profiled, and TCRdb retains in-frame clones only, with some absent. The sample shows 120,000 or so clones, about 80% of them seen only once. The sample was PBMCs. The receptors originated from a man in his sixties in good health and CMV-seropositive. Both conserved end residues are part of each CDR3. The D gene is left open where the match is weak. Clone size, where shown, is once, few, many, or a class for clones that have expanded.

>TRBD2|TRBV25-1|TRBJ2-7|-
TGTGCCAGCAGGGGAACTAGCGGGAGGGCCCTCGGTGAGCAGTACTTC
CASRGTSGRALGEQYF
>-|TRBV4-1|TRBJ1-6|-
TGCGCCAGCAGCCAGAATCTCATGGGGCTGGTAAGAGGCTCACCCCTCCACTTT
CASSQNLMGLVRGSPLHF
>-|TRBV4-2|TRBJ1-5|-
TGTGCCAGCAGCCAAGGGACAAATAGCAATCAGCCCCAGCATTTT
CASSQGTNSNQPQHF
>TRBD1|TRBV9|TRBJ1-6|-
TGTGCCAGCAGCGCAAGGACAGGGGGGAATTCACCCCTCCACTTT
CASSARTGGNSPLHF
>TRBD1|TRBV27|TRBJ1-3|-
TGTGCCAGCAGTTTAACAGGGGCTGGAAACACCATATATTTT
CASSLTGAGNTIYF
>-|TRBV6-1|TRBJ2-7|once
TGTGCCAGCAGTGACAGGGAATCCTACGAGCAGTACTTC
CASSDRESYEQYF
>-|TRBV10-1|TRBJ2-7|-
TGCGCCAGCAGTGAGTCGAGGACCTACGAGCAGTACTTC
CASSESRTYEQYF
>-|TRBV2|TRBJ1-6|-
TGTGCCAGCAGGCTTCCGGGACACCTGAGCTCCTATAATTCACCCCTCCACTTT
CASRLPGHLSSYNSPLHF
>-|TRBV7-9|TRBJ1-1|-
TGTGCCAGCAGCCCCCGGGACACGGCGAACACTGAAGCTTTCTTT
CASSPRDTANTEAFF
>-|TRBV28|TRBJ1-2|-
TGTGCCAGCAGTTTATGGAGGTCCGGCCACTATGGCTACACCTTC
CASSLWRSGHYGYTF
>-|TRBV12-5|TRBJ1-1|-
TGTGCTAGTGGTCTCGGGATGGGGTACACTGAAGCTTTCTTT
CASGLGMGYTEAFF
>-|TRBV7-9|TRBJ1-4|-
TGTGCCAGCAGCTTAAAGTTACAGGATAATGAAAAACTGTTTTTT
CASSLKLQDNEKLFF
>-|TRBV16|TRBJ1-1|-
TGTGCCAGCAGCCACTGGAGGTTGGACACTGAAGCTTTCTTT
CASSHWRLDTEAFF
>-|TRBV15|TRBJ2-2|-
TGTGCCACCAGCAGAGATCGAGGAACCGGGGAGCTGTTTTTT
CATSRDRGTGELFF
>-|TRBV19|TRBJ1-2|-
TGTGCCAGTAGCCGGACAGACACTAACTATGGCTACACCTTC
CASSRTDTNYGYTF
>TRBD1|TRBV5-1|TRBJ1-1|-
TGCGCCAGCAGCTTGGCAGGGGGCGGCGTTACTGAAGCTTTCTTT
CASSLAGGGVTEAFF
>TRBD2|TRBV2|TRBJ2-1|-
TGTGCCAGCGTCCCCCTAGCGGGAGGGAATGAGCAGTTCTTC
CASVPLAGGNEQFF
>TRBD2|TRBV25-1|TRBJ2-5|-
TGTGCCAGCGGACCGTGGGCTAGCGGGGGGGAGTACTTC
CASGPWASGGEYF
>-|TRBV5-1|TRBJ1-1|-
TGCGCCAGCAGCCCGGGGGGGTCCACTGAAGCTTTCTTT
CASSPGGSTEAFF
>-|TRBV23-1|TRBJ1-5|-
TGCGCCAGCAGTCGCCAGGTTAGAAATCAGCCCCAGCATTTT
CASSRQVRNQPQHF
>TRBD1|TRBV5-4|TRBJ2-2|-
TGTGCCAGCAGCCCGGGACAGGGGGCGCGATACGGGGAGCTGTTTTTT
CASSPGQGARYGELFF
>-|TRBV25-1|TRBJ1-1|few
TGTGCCAGCAGTGAATGGACTTACACTGAAGCTTTCTTT
CASSEWTYTEAFF
>TRBD2|TRBV7-9|TRBJ2-2|few
TGTGCCAGCAGCGCCCGACTAGCCTCGAACACCGGGGAGCTGTTTTTT
CASSARLASNTGELFF
>-|TRBV6-5|TRBJ1-3|few
TGTGCCAGCAGTATAAACAGGGTTGATGGAAACACCATATATTTT
CASSINRVDGNTIYF
>-|TRBV2|TRBJ2-5|-
TGTGCCAGCAGTGAACGTAGGCAGGGCCAAGAGACCCAGTACTTC
CASSERRQGQETQYF
>TRBD1|TRBV27|TRBJ2-7|-
TGTGCCAGCAGTTTCGTAGTGGGGCAGGGGGCCCACGAGCAGTACTTC
CASSFVVGQGAHEQYF
>TRBD2|TRBV30|TRBJ2-3|-
TGTGCCTGGAGTCCGGGACTAGCAGAAAGCACAGATACGCAGTATTTT
CAWSPGLAESTDTQYF
>TRBD2|TRBV7-9|TRBJ2-7|-
TGTGCCAGCTCCCAGGGACTAGCGGGAAACGAGCAGTACTTC
CASSQGLAGNEQYF
>-|TRBV19|TRBJ1-5|few
TGTGCCAGTACCATCGGGGGGGGGTACAATCAGCCCCAGCATTTT
CASTIGGGYNQPQHF
>TRBD1|TRBV6-1|TRBJ2-7|-
TGTGCCAGCAGTGAGGACAGGGGCTACGAGCAGTACTTC
CASSEDRGYEQYF
>-|TRBV9|TRBJ2-1|-
TGTGCCAGCAGCCAGGGTATAGGGGCTACACGGATCAATGAGCAGTTCTTC
CASSQGIGATRINEQFF
>-|TRBV5-4|TRBJ2-3|-
TGTGCCAGCAGCTTGTCGGCCGGCGGTGGCACGCAGTATTTT
CASSLSAGGGTQYF
>TRBD2|TRBV5-1|TRBJ2-7|-
TGCGCCAGCAGCTGGACTAGCGGGAGTTACGAGCAGTACTTC
CASSWTSGSYEQYF
>TRBD1|TRBV12-5|TRBJ1-2|-
TGTGCTAGTGGTTTGGGGGACAGGGAATATGGCTACACCTTC
CASGLGDREYGYTF
>-|TRBV6-5|TRBJ1-1|few
TGTGCCAGCAGTTACTCGAGGAGGGGGAACACTGAAGCTTTCTTT
CASSYSRRGNTEAFF
>TRBD2|TRBV5-5|TRBJ2-5|-
TGTGCCAGCAGCTCAACTAGCGAGTACCAAGAGACCCAGTACTTC
CASSSTSEYQETQYF
>TRBD2|TRBV27|TRBJ2-1|-
TGTGCCAGCATGCGGACTAGAAACCACAATGAGCAGTTCTTC
CASMRTRNHNEQFF
>TRBD1|TRBV2|TRBJ1-5|few
TGTGCCAGCAGGTCAACCGGGACAGTAAATCAGCCCCAGCATTTT
CASRSTGTVNQPQHF